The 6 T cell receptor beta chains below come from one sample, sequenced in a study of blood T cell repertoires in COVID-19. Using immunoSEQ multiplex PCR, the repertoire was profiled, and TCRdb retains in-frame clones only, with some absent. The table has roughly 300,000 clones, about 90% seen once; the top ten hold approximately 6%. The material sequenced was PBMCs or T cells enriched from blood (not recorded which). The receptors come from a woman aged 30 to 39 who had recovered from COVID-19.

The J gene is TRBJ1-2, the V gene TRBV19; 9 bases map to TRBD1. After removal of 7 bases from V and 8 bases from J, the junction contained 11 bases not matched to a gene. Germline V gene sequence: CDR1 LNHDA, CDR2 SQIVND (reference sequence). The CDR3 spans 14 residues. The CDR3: CASNSGTGNFGYTF. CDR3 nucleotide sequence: TGTGCCAGTAACTCCGGGACAGGGAATTTCGGCTACACCTTC.

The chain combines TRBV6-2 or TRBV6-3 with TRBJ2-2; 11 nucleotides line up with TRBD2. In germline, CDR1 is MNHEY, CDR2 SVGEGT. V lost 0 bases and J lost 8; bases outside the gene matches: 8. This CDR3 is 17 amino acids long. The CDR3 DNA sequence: TGTGCCAGCAGTTACTCTAGCGGGGGGGCCATGCCAGGGGAGCTGTTTTTT. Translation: CASSYSSGGAMPGELFF.

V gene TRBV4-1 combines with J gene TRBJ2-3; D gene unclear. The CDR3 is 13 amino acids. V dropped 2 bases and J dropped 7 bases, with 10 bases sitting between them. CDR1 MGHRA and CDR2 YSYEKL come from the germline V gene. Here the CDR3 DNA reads TGCGCCAGCAGCCAACTTGAGTATAATACGCAGTATTTT. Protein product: CASSQLEYNTQYF.

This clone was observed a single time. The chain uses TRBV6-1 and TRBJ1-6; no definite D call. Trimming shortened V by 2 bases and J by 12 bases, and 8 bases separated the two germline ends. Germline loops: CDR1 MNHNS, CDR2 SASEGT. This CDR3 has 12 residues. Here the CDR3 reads CASSEFERPLHF. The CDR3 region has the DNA TGTGCCAGCAGTGAATTTGAGAGACCCCTCCACTTT.

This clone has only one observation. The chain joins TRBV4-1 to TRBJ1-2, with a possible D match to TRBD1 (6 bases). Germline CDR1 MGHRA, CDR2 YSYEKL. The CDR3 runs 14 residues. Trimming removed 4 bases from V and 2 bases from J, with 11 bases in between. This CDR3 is CASSPEGTNYGYTF. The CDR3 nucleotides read TGCGCCAGCAGCCCCGAGGGGACAAACTATGGCTACACCTTC.

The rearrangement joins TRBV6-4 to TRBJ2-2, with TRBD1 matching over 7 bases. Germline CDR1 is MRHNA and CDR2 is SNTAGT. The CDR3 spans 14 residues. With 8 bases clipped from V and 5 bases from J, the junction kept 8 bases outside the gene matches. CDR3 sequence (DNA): TGTGCCAGCCGGAGTACAGGGGAAACCGGGGAGCTGTTTTTT. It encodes CASRSTGETGELFF.